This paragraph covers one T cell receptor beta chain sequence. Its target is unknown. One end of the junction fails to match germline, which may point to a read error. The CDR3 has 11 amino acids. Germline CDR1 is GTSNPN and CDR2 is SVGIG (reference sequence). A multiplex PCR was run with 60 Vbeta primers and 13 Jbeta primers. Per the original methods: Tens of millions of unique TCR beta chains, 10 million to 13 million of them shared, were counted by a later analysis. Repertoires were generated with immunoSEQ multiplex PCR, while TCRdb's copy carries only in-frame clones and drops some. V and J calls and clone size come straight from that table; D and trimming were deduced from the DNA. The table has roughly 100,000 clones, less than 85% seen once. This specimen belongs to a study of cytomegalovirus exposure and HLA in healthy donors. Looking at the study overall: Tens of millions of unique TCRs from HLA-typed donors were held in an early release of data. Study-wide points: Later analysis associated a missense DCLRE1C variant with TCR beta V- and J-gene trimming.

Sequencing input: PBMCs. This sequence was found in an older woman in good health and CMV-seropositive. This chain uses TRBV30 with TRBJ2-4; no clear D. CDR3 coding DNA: TGCGCAACACAAGCCAAAAACATTCAGTACTTC. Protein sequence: CATQAKNIQYF.